This entry features one TCR beta chain sequence. Its matching antigen is unknown. With random hexamers, about 0.5 to 1 ug RNA was reverse transcribed. Multiplex immunoSEQ PCR targeted 54 Vbeta and 13 Jbeta TCR beta segments. TCRdb processed the immunoSEQ multiplex PCR reads anew with MiXCR; each CDR3 protein has one entry. The sample consists of fewer than 85,000 distinct CDR3 sequences, approximately 95% of them appearing once. This specimen belongs to a study of CD8 T cells in Susac syndrome. General study results and limits: In total CD8+ repertoires, over 15 Susac-specific public clones were found, and CD8+ TEMRA repertoires had about five.

Susac syndrome patients met recently defined diagnostic criteria for definite or probable disease. Negative isolation was used for CD8+ and CD4+ T cells, and FACS enrichment was applied to TEMRA cells. V was clipped by 5 bases and J by 2 bases; unmatched bases: 3. The CDR3 runs 14 residues. Germline V CDR1 and CDR2: MNHNY, SVGAGI (reference sequence). The chain has TRBV6-6 and TRBJ1-5, with 7 bases matching TRBD1. This TCR derives from a human donor with Susac syndrome. Sequencing was carried out using CD8+ T cells from PBMCs. DNA for the CDR3: TGTGCCAGCAGTCTGGGACAGCGCAATCAGCCCCAGCATTTT. This translates into CASSLGQRNQPQHF.